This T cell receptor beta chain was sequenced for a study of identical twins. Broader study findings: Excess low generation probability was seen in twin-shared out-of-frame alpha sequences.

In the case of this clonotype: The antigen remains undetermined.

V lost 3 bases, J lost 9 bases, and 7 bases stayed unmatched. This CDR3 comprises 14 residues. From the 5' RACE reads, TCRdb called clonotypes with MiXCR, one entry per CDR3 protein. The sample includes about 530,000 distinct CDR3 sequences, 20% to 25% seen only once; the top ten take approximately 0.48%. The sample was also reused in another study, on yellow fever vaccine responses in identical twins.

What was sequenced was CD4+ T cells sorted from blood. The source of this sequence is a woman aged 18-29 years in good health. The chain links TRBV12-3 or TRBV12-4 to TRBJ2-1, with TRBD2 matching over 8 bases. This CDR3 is CASSFYPAGAEQFF. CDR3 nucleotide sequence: TGTGCCAGCAGTTTTTACCCAGCGGGAGCTGAGCAGTTCTTC.